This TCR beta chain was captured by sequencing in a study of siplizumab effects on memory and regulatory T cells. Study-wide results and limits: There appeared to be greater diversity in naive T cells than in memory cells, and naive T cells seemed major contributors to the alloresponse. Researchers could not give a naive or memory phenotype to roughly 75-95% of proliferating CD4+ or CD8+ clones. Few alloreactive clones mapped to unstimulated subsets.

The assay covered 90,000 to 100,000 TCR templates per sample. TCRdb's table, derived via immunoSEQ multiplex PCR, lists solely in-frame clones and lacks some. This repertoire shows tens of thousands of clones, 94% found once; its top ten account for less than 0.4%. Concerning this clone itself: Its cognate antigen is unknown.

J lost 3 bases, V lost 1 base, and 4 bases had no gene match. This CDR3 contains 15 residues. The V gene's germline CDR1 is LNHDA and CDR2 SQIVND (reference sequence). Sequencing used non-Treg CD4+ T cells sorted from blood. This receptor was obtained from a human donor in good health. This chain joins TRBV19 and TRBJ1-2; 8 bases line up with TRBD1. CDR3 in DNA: TGTGCCAGTAGTATAGCCGCAGGGGGCGACTATGGCTACACCTTC. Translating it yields CASSIAAGGDYGYTF.